Below are 2 T cell receptor beta chains sequenced from a single sample in a study of early T cells in non-severe SARS-CoV-2 infection. TCRdb called the 5' RACE reads again in MiXCR, with one record for every CDR3 protein. Of about 60,000 distinct CDR3 sequences in the sample, more than 8.5% were seen once. Material for sequencing was whole blood. These receptors were taken from an adult who was a healthcare worker with PCR-confirmed SARS-CoV-2 infection or an uninfected control (not recorded which).

This clonotype was seen repeatedly, ten times or more. The rearrangement uses TRBV2 and TRBJ1-2; D perhaps matches TRBD1 (6 bases). Germline loops: CDR1 SNHLY, CDR2 FYNNEI. Trimming left V 6 bases short and J 7 bases short, with 24 bases between. CDR3 length equals 16 residues. DNA of the CDR3: TGTGCCAGCAGGGCGGGGGCCGCGGCAGGGAGCAGTGGCTACACCTTC. Protein product: CASRAGAAAGSSGYTF.

The chain is built from TRBV2 and TRBJ2-3, with TRBD1 as a possible D gene (6 bases). Trimming pared 5 bases from V and 0 bases from J, leaving 18 bases between. Germline V gene sequence: CDR1 SNHLY, CDR2 FYNNEI. CDR3 size: 17 residues. The CDR3 sequence: CASSRSIQGFSTDTQYF. CDR3 in DNA: TGTGCCAGCAGTCGCTCGATACAGGGATTTAGCACAGATACGCAGTATTTT.